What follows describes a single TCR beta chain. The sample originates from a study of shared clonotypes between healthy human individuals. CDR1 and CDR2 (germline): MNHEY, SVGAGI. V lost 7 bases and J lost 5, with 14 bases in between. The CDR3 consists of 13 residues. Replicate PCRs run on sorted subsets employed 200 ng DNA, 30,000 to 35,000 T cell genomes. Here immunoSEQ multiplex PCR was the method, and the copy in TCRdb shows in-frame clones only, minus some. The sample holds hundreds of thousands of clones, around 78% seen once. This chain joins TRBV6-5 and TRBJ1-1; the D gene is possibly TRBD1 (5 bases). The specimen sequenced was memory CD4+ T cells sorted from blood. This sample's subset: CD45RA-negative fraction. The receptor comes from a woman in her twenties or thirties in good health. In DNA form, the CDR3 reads TGTGCCAGCACAAACACGGGGGGGACTGAAGCTTTCTTT. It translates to CASTNTGGTEAFF.